This TCR beta chain emerged from a study of blood T cell repertoires in COVID-19. On the study more broadly: The samples span acute and convalescent COVID-19 from the United States, Italy and Spain.

Authors' data handling: Reference gene primer amplification in the assay estimated nucleated cell counts. Using immunoSEQ multiplex PCR, the repertoire was profiled, and TCRdb retains in-frame clones only, with some absent. The D gene and trimming were derived from the DNA, and the V and J assignments and clone size from that table. In the table there are about 270,000 clones, less than 85% of which are singletons. Losses at the gene ends were 1 base for V and 8 bases for J; bases not matched to a gene: 4. CDR3 length: 15 amino acids. CDR1 is SNHLY, CDR2 FYNNEI, per germline. The V call is TRBV2, the J call TRBJ1-6, with TRBD1 identical over 8 bases. Sequencing input: peripheral blood. The clonotype was recovered from a woman aged 18 to 35 with acute or convalescent COVID-19. The CDR3, as DNA: TGTGCCAGCAGTGAAGTGGGACAGGCAGATTCACCCCTCCACTTT. It is translated as CASSEVGQADSPLHF.